The 2 T cell receptor beta chains below all came from one sample that was sequenced in a study of beta chain features in type 1 diabetes (dated by TCRdb to 2017 to 2018). Preparation of the library involved the immunoSEQ multiplex PCR assay. All of the isolated RNA was reverse transcribed with the High Capacity cDNA Reverse Transcription Kit, so expressed TCRB transcripts were sequenced. TCRdb obtained this table from immuneACCESS and retained in-frame rearrangements with V and J assigned. These tables miss some clones; where compared with another copy, unresolved V genes account for less than half of the shortfall, and the remainder is unexplained. Recorded for this sample are 350,000 to 450,000 clones; about 14% of them occurred a single time. The ten largest account for 0.019% of the sample. The sequencing input was naive CD4+ T cells from blood. The cell subset or site label of this sample denotes: true naive CD4+ T cells. Every receptor here comes from a woman younger than 30 in good health.

The rearrangement uses TRBV28 and TRBJ1-2; a possible D gene is TRBD1 (5 bases). The germline V and J ends were trimmed by 10 bases and 3 bases, with 12 bases remaining between them. The V gene's germline CDR1 is MDHEN and CDR2 SYDVKM. The CDR3 sequence is 12 residues long. CDR3 sequence: CATTQEYYGYTF. CDR3 in DNA: TGTGCCACGACACAGGAGTACTATGGCTACACCTTC.

This clone has a handful of counts. The rearrangement joins TRBV7-9 to TRBJ2-1, with D perhaps TRBD2 (6 bases). The CDR3 length is 15 residues. Germline lookup yields CDR1 SEHNR and CDR2 FQNEAQ (reference sequence). Trimming left V 7 bases short and J 0 bases short, with 13 bases between. Written as DNA, the CDR3 is TGTGCCAGCACATCCCCCGGGAGCTCCTACAATGAGCAGTTCTTC. It translates to CASTSPGSSYNEQFF. Complete variable domain (other parts from reference TRBV7-9 and TRBJ2-1): DTGVSQNPRHKITKRGQNVTFRCDPISEHNRLYWYRQTLGQGPEFLTYFQNEAQLEKSRLLSDRFSAERPKGSFSTLEIQRTEQGDSAMYLCASTSPGSSYNEQFFGPGTRLTVL.